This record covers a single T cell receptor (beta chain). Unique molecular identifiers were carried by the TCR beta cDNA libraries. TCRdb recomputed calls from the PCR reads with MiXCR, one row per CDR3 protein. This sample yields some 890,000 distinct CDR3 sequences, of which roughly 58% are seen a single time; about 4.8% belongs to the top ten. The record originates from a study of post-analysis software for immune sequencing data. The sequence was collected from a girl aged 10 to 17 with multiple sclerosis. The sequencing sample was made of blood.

The CDR3 loop is CASSLQGLKQETQFF. CDR3 DNA: TGTGCCAGCAGCTTGCAAGGGCTGAAACAAGAGACCCAGTTCTTC. The rearrangement links TRBV5-6 to TRBJ2-1, with D unclear. From germline, CDR1 is SGHDT and CDR2 YYEEEE. Trimming took off 1 base at V and 13 bases at J, with 21 bases between the two ends. The length of the CDR3 is 15 residues. Full variable domain (outside the CDR3, taken from reference TRBV5-6 and TRBJ2-1): DAGVTQSPTHLIKTRGQQVTLRCSPKSGHDTVSWYQQALGQGPQFIFQYYEEEERQRGNFPDRFSGHQFPNYSSELNVNALLLGDSALYLCASSLQGLKQETQFFGPGTRLTVL.